The 23 T cell receptor beta chains given below trace back to one sample, sequenced in a study of blood T cell repertoires in COVID-19. Clones were read by immunoSEQ multiplex PCR, and TCRdb kept only the in-frame ones, dropping some. The sample records over 100,000 clones, 70% to 90% being singletons. The sample taken for sequencing was peripheral blood. The receptors come from a man aged 45 to 65 with active COVID-19.

V gene TRBV5-6 combines with J gene TRBJ2-2; D is perhaps TRBD1 (6 bases). This CDR3 comprises 14 residues. With 0 bases removed from V and 6 bases from J, the gap between germline ends came to 9 bases. Germline V CDR1 and CDR2: SGHDT, YYEEEE. This chain's CDR3 is CASSLVQGSGELFF. In DNA, the CDR3 is TGTGCCAGCAGCTTGGTGCAGGGGTCCGGGGAGCTGTTTTTT.

The chain employs TRBV5-1 and TRBJ2-1; TRBD1 aligns across 7 bases. The CDR3 has 15 amino acids. The V gene's germline CDR1 is SGHRS and CDR2 YFSETQ. Trimming took 5 bases from V and 3 from J; bases not matched to a gene: 8. CDR3: CASSLQGTNYNEQFF. The CDR3 coding sequence is TGCGCCAGCAGTCTACAGGGGACGAACTACAATGAGCAGTTCTTC.

The V and J genes are TRBV3-1 (or the pseudogene TRBV3-2) and TRBJ2-3; 13 bases align to TRBD2. Germline V gene sequence: CDR1 LGHDT, CDR2 YNNKEL (reference sequence). V trimming: 4 bases; J trimming: 0 bases; junction bases outside the gene matches: 10. The CDR3 contains 19 residues. For the CDR3, the DNA is TGTGCCAGCAGCCGATTGACTAGCGGGGGGACCTTTAGCACAGATACGCAGTATTTT. Its protein product is CASSRLTSGGTFSTDTQYF.

This sequence joins TRBV6-2 or TRBV6-3 and TRBJ2-3, with TRBD2 as a possible D gene (6 bases). Trimming removed 2 bases from V and 2 bases from J, with 14 bases in between. Germline V CDR1 and CDR2: MNHEY, SVGEGT. This CDR3 has 16 residues. The chain's CDR3 is CASSYVWEETTDTQYF. CDR3 bases: TGTGCCAGCAGTTACGTGTGGGAGGAGACCACAGATACGCAGTATTTT.

The rearrangement uses TRBV4-2 and TRBJ2-5; D gene uncertain. Trimming took 1 base from V and 1 from J, leaving 13 bases between them. CDR1 is LGHNA and CDR2 is YNFKEQ in the germline V gene. The CDR3 sequence is 16 residues long. CDR3 sequence reads: CASSQGEKLTQETQYF. DNA for the CDR3: TGTGCCAGCAGCCAAGGCGAGAAACTAACCCAAGAGACCCAGTACTTC.

This chain connects TRBV7-6 to TRBJ1-1; 10 bases match TRBD1. The CDR3 has 20 residues. V lost 3 bases to trimming and J lost 0 bases; unmatched junction nucleotides: 16. CDR1 is SGHVS, CDR2 FNYEAQ, per germline. In DNA, the CDR3 is TGTGCCAGCAGCTTTTACGACGTCGGACAGGGGGAGAGGATGAACACTGAAGCTTTCTTT. Translated, it gives CASSFYDVGQGERMNTEAFF.

The genes are TRBV11-2 and TRBJ2-7; perhaps TRBD2 as D (7 bases). Trimming stripped 7 bases from V and 4 bases from J, with 20 bases between. Germline assignment: CDR1 SGHAT and CDR2 FQNNGV. The CDR3 contains 15 residues. CDR3 region: CASKSLRAGAYEQYF. In nucleotides, the CDR3 is TGTGCCAGCAAGTCCTTGAGGGCGGGGGCGTACGAGCAGTACTTC. Full variable domain (missing parts from reference TRBV11-2 and TRBJ2-7): EAGVAQSPRYKIIEKRQSVAFWCNPISGHATLYWYQQILGQGPKLLIQFQNNGVVDDSQLPKDRFSAERLKGVDSTLKIQPAKLEDSAVYLCASKSLRAGAYEQYFGPGTRLTVT.

The chain employs TRBV7-6 and TRBJ1-2, with D perhaps TRBD1 (6 bases). Germline-derived CDR1 and CDR2 are SGHVS and FNYEAQ. Trimming stripped 5 bases from V and 8 bases from J, with 15 bases between. This CDR3 comprises 13 residues. The CDR3 DNA reads TGTGCCAGCAGCAGCGCGGGGGGCTGGGGCTACACCTTC. Amino acids: CASSSAGGWGYTF.

This rearrangement joins TRBV6-1 to TRBJ1-2, with unresolved D. The CDR3 spans 14 residues. CDR1 is MNHNS and CDR2 is SASEGT in the germline V gene. The V gene lost 2 bases and the J gene lost 1 base, with 8 bases spanning the gap. Here the CDR3 reads CASSESGSNYGYTF. The CDR3 DNA follows: TGTGCCAGCAGTGAAAGTGGCAGTAACTATGGCTACACCTTC.

The chain couples TRBV20-1 to TRBJ1-2, with D perhaps matching TRBD1 (6 bases). Germline-derived CDR1 and CDR2 are DFQATT and SNEGSKA (reference sequence). Between the trimmed V and J ends, which lost 3 bases and 1 base, there was a span of 12 bases. The CDR3 runs to 14 residues. CDR3 sequence: CSASEQGFNYGYTF. The CDR3 nucleotides read TGCAGTGCTAGTGAACAGGGCTTTAACTATGGCTACACCTTC.

This chain joins TRBV10-3 and TRBJ1-1; TRBD1 agrees at 11 bases. V trimming: 6 bases; J trimming: 6 bases; junction bases outside the gene matches: 6. CDR1 and CDR2 from the germline V gene are ENHRY and SYGVKD. CDR3 length: 14 amino acids. The CDR3 protein is CAIRRGQGDAEAFF. The CDR3 DNA reads as TGTGCCATCAGGCGGGGACAGGGGGACGCTGAAGCTTTCTTT.

The chain combines TRBV5-4 with TRBJ2-7, with D perhaps matching TRBD1 (6 bases). The CDR3 has 14 residues. Per germline, CDR1 SGHNT and CDR2 YYREEE (reference sequence). The ends were cut back, 4 bases at V and 4 bases at J, with 15 bases in the middle. CDR3 sequence (DNA): TGTGCCAGCAGCACACGGGACAAGCGATACGAGCAGTACTTC. Its translation: CASSTRDKRYEQYF.

The V and J genes are TRBV6-2 or TRBV6-3 and TRBJ1-2; tentatively, D is TRBD1 (5 bases). CDR3 length: 16 amino acids. CDR1 and CDR2 from the germline V gene are MNHEY and SVGEGT. Trimming took off 0 bases at V and 5 bases at J, with 16 bases between the two ends. CDR3 in DNA: TGTGCCAGCAGTTACTCGATCGTCGGGGGTTGGTATGGCTACACCTTC. Translation: CASSYSIVGGWYGYTF.

V and J are TRBV2 and TRBJ1-1; 8 bases fit TRBD1. The CDR3 covers 17 residues. Germline assignment: CDR1 SNHLY and CDR2 FYNNEI. The J segment lost 8 bases and the V segment lost 4 bases, leaving 18 bases of the junction unmatched. The CDR3 bases are TGTGCCAGCAGTGGGCCCAGGGGGCGGGTTGAGGGAGGAGAAGCTTTCTTT. Translated, it gives CASSGPRGRVEGGEAFF.

This sequence joins TRBV30 and TRBJ2-1; TRBD2 matches 12 bases. The CDR3 length is 16 residues. V lost 3 bases and J lost 7; bases outside the gene matches: 10. Germline values: CDR1 GTSNPN, CDR2 SVGIG (reference sequence). The CDR3 coding sequence is TGTGCCTGGAGAGGGGCCCTAGCGGGGGGGCGGAATGAGCAGTTCTTC. It yields the protein CAWRGALAGGRNEQFF.

The chain links TRBV2 to TRBJ2-1; TRBD2 agrees at 7 bases. The CDR3 totals 15 residues. Per the germline V gene, CDR1 is SNHLY and CDR2 is FYNNEI. With V trimmed by 0 bases and J by 8 bases, 7 bases remained unmatched. The DNA of the CDR3 is TGTGCCAGCAGTGAAGCCCGACTAGCTATCGATGAGCAGTTCTTC. Its translation is CASSEARLAIDEQFF.

The chain links TRBV7-9 to TRBJ1-6; maybe TRBD1 (6 bases). V lost 1 base to trimming and J lost 8 bases, with 12 bases between them. Looked up from germline, CDR1 is SEHNR and CDR2 is FQNEAQ (reference sequence). CDR3 length: 15 amino acids. The CDR3 sequence is CASSLGGTKYSPLHF. The CDR3 nucleotides are TGTGCCAGCAGCTTAGGGGGGACAAAATATTCACCCCTCCACTTT. The variable domain in full, completed from reference TRBV7-9 and TRBJ1-6, reads DTGVSQNPRHKITKRGQNVTFRCDPISEHNRLYWYRQTLGQGPEFLTYFQNEAQLEKSRLLSDRFSAERPKGSFSTLEIQRTEQGDSAMYLCASSLGGTKYSPLHFGNGTRLTVT.

The chain is built from TRBV12-1 and TRBJ1-5; TRBD1 is the table's D call and was not checked against the DNA. TRBV12-1 is marked as a pseudogene. CDR3 length: 15 residues. In DNA form, the CDR3 reads TGTGCCAGCACCCCCAGGGGTTTAAGCAATCAGCCCCAGCATTTT. Translated, it gives CASTPRGLSNQPQHF.

The V call is TRBV4-3, the J call TRBJ1-1; possibly TRBD1 for D (6 bases). V lost 0 bases, J lost 0 bases, and 8 bases lay in between. This CDR3 has 15 amino acids. Germline V lookup: CDR1 LGHNA, CDR2 YSLEER. CDR3 loop: CASSQDTGLNTEAFF. The CDR3 bases are TGCGCCAGCAGCCAAGATACAGGGTTGAACACTGAAGCTTTCTTT.

The rearrangement links TRBV3-1 (or the pseudogene TRBV3-2) to TRBJ2-7; a possible D gene is TRBD2 (7 bases). The V end was cut by 1 base, the J end by 6 bases, with 19 bases between. Per the germline V gene, CDR1 is LGHDT and CDR2 is YNNKEL (reference sequence). The CDR3 contains 16 residues. DNA of the CDR3: TGTGCCAGCAGCCAAGCCCCCTTTGGGAGGGGGGGCGAGCAGTACTTC. Translated: CASSQAPFGRGGEQYF.

The chain links TRBV6-5 to TRBJ2-7, with 11 bases lining up with TRBD1. CDR1 and CDR2 from the germline V gene are MNHEY and SVGAGI. Trimming cost V 6 bases and J 1 base; bases outside gene matches: 5. The CDR3 totals 15 residues. CDR3 region: CASRRGTGGSYEQYF. The CDR3, as DNA: TGTGCCAGCAGGAGAGGGACAGGGGGTTCCTACGAGCAGTACTTC.

The V gene is TRBV2, the J gene TRBJ2-3; 9 nucleotides line up with TRBD1. The V segment lost 6 bases and the J segment 4 bases; nucleotides outside the gene matches: 8. The CDR3 has 15 residues. CDR1 SNHLY and CDR2 FYNNEI come from the germline V gene. The CDR3 is CASRVPGQGSDTQYF. In DNA form, the CDR3 reads TGTGCCAGCAGAGTCCCGGGACAGGGCTCAGATACGCAGTATTTT.

J is TRBJ1-2 and V is TRBV18; 7 nucleotides agree with TRBD1. Germline lookup yields CDR1 KGHSH and CDR2 LQKENI. V shed 4 bases, J shed 6 bases, and the junction held 5 bases outside the gene matches. The CDR3 sequence is 13 residues long. The CDR3 DNA is TGTGCCAGCTCACTGCAAACAGGGGATGGCTACACCTTC. Translation gives CASSLQTGDGYTF.